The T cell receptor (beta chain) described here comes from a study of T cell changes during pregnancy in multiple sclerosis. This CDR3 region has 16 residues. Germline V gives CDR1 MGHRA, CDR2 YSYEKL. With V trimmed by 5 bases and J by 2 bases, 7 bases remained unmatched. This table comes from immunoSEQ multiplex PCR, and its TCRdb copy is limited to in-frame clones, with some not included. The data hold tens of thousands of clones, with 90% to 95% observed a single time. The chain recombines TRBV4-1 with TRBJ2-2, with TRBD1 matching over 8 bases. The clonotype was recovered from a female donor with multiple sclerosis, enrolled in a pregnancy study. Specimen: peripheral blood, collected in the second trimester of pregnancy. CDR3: CASSGIRGLNTGELFF. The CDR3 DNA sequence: TGCGCCAGCAGCGGGATCAGGGGGCTCAACACCGGGGAGCTGTTTTTT.